The clone carrying this T cell receptor beta chain has a single count. This specimen comes from a study of blood T cell repertoires in COVID-19. Study as a whole: Material from acute and convalescent COVID-19 was sourced from the United States, Italy and Spain. The cDNA or gDNA used as material had been derived from T cells, B-cell-depleted T cells, or PBMCs.

There are 16 residues in the CDR3. Trimming pared 0 bases from V and 5 bases from J, leaving 13 bases between. The V gene's germline CDR1 is MNHEY and CDR2 SVGAGI. How the authors handled the data: Cell counts per sample came from amplifying reference gene primers. Clones were sequenced by immunoSEQ multiplex PCR, and TCRdb holds only the in-frame ones, with some missing. V, J and clone size derive from that table, while D and trimming were established from the DNA sequence. The sample has some 50,000 clones, 87% seen once. The gene calls are TRBV6-5 and TRBJ2-2, with a possible D match to TRBD2 (6 bases). The clonotype originates from a human donor in a cohort sampled during active COVID-19. The sample taken for sequencing was peripheral blood. The CDR3 loop reads CASSYSGQGGTGELFF. The CDR3 bases are TGTGCCAGCAGTTACTCGGGGCAGGGAGGAACCGGGGAGCTGTTTTTT.